This T cell receptor beta chain was identified in a study of long-term antiretroviral therapy in people with HIV. Study-wide results and caveats: Investigators report no available data on ART adherence, viral resistance or therapy changes. Older ART regimens may have been in use when blood was drawn between the mid-2000s and the late 2010s. Repertoires looked antigen-experienced, with only a slight naive shift after ART.

Survey level was the resolution at which the v3.0 immunoSEQ assay ran. The table came from immunoSEQ multiplex PCR; TCRdb's copy has only in-frame clones and leaves some out. In the table there are 15,000 to 20,000 clones, 80% to 85% of which are singletons. The V end was cut by 6 bases, the J end by 5 bases, with 16 bases between. Germline CDR1 LNHDA, CDR2 SQIVND (reference sequence). The CDR3 contains 15 residues. Turning to this clone: Antigen specificity is unknown.

In each sample, roughly 1-11 million cryopreserved PBMC were present before DNA extraction. Source: unsorted PBMCs, taken 0.3 years before starting antiretroviral therapy. The receptor's source is a man in his fifties with HIV. This sequence joins TRBV19 and TRBJ1-4; no definite D call. CDR3 sequence: CASSRRPRGNEKLFF. CDR3 DNA sequence: TGTGCCAGTAGCCGGCGGCCCCGTGGGAATGAAAAACTGTTTTTT.